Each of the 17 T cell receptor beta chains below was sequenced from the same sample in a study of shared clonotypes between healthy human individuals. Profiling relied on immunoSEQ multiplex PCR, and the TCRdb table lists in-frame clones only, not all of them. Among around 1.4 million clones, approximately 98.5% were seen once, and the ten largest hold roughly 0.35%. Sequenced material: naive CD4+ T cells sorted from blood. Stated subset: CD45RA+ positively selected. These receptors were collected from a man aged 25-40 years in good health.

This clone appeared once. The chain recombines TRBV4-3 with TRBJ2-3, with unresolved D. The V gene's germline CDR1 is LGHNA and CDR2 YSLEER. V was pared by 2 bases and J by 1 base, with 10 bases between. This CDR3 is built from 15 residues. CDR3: CASSQSKPGTDTQYF. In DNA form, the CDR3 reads TGCGCCAGCAGCCAATCGAAACCGGGCACAGATACGCAGTATTTT.

The CDR3 here is CASSYSGYGYNEQFF. DNA for the CDR3: TGTGCCAGCAGTTACTCAGGGTATGGTTACAATGAGCAGTTCTTC. The chain couples TRBV6-5 to TRBJ2-1, with no clear D. Germline CDR1 is MNHEY and CDR2 is SVGAGI. The V end was cut by 0 bases, the J end by 4 bases, with 10 bases between. This CDR3 is built from 15 residues.

DNA for the CDR3: TGTGCCAGCAGCGTAGAAGGGGACCGAAGGACTGAAGCTTTCTTT. This gives the protein CASSVEGDRRTEAFF. This chain joins TRBV5-4 and TRBJ1-1; D is possibly TRBD1 (5 bases). Trimming removed 4 bases at V and 5 bases at J, with 18 bases between. Germline CDR1 reads SGHNT; CDR2 reads YYREEE (reference sequence). The CDR3 contains 15 residues.

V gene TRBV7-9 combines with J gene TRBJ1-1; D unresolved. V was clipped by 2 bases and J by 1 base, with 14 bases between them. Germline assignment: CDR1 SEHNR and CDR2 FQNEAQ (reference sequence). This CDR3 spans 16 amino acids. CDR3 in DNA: TGTGCCAGCAGCTTAAATCCGCTTGTTTCGAACACTGAAGCTTTCTTT. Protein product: CASSLNPLVSNTEAFF.

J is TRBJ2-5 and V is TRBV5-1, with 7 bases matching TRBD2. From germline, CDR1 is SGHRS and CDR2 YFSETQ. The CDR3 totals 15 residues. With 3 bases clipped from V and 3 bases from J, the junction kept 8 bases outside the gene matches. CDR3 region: CASSSGSGNKETQYF. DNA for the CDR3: TGCGCCAGCAGCTCAGGCAGCGGGAATAAAGAGACCCAGTACTTC.

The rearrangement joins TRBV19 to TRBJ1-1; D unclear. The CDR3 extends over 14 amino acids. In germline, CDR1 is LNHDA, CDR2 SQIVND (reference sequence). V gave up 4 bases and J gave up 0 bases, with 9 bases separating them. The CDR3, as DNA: TGTGCCAGTAGTAAAACTGATATGAACACTGAAGCTTTCTTT. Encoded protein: CASSKTDMNTEAFF.

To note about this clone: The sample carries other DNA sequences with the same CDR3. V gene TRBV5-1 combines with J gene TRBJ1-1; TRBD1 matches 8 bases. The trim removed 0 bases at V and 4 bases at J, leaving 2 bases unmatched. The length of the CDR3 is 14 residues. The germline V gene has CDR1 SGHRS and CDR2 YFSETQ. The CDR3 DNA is TGCGCCAGCAGCTTGGGGACAGGGAGCACTGAAGCTTTCTTT. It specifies CASSLGTGSTEAFF.

This CDR3 reads CASSPDREEDTQYF. CDR3 in DNA: TGTGCCAGTAGTCCGGACAGGGAGGAAGATACGCAGTATTTT. The chain uses TRBV19 and TRBJ2-3; 8 nucleotides align to TRBD1. This CDR3 comprises 14 residues. The V gene end was trimmed by 5 bases and the J gene end by 5 bases; junction bases not matched to a gene: 6. Germline loops: CDR1 LNHDA, CDR2 SQIVND (reference sequence).

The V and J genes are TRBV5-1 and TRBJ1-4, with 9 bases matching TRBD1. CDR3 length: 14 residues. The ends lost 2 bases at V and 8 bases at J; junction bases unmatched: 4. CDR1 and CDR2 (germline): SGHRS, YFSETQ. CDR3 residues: CASSFGQGKEKLFF. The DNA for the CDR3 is TGCGCCAGCAGCTTTGGACAGGGGAAAGAAAAACTGTTTTTT.

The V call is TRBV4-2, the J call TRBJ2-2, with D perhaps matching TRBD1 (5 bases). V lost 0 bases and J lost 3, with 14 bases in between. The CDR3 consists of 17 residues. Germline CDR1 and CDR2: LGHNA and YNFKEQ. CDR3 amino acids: CASSQDPARAHTGELFF. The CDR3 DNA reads TGTGCCAGCAGCCAAGATCCGGCCAGGGCCCACACCGGGGAGCTGTTTTTT.

CDR3 region: CATSRVLGSQPSEQYF. CDR3 DNA sequence: TGTGCCACCAGCAGAGTTCTCGGGAGTCAGCCCTCCGAGCAGTACTTC. V gene TRBV15 combines with J gene TRBJ2-7, with D possibly TRBD2 on 6 matching bases. This CDR3 region has 16 residues. V shed 1 base and J shed 6 bases, with 19 bases lying between them. Germline CDR1 LNHNV, CDR2 YYDKDF (reference sequence).

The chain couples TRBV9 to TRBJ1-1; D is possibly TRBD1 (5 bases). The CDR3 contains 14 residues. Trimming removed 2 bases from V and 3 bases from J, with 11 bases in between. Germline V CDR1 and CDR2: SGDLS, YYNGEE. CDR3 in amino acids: CASSVLGEDTEAFF. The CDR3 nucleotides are TGTGCCAGCAGCGTTTTGGGGGAGGACACTGAAGCTTTCTTT.

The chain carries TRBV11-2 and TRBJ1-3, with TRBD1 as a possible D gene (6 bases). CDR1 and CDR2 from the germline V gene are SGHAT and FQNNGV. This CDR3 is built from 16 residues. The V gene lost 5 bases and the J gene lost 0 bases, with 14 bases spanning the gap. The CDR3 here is CASSPGHLSSGNTIYF. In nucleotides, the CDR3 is TGTGCCAGCAGCCCGGGACATCTTAGCTCTGGAAACACCATATATTTT.

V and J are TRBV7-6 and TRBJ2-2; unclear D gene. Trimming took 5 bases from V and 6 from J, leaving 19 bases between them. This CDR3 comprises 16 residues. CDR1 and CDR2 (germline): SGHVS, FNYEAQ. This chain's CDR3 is CASSTPSLEASGELFF. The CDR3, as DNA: TGTGCCAGCAGCACCCCATCCCTCGAGGCGTCCGGGGAGCTGTTTTTT.

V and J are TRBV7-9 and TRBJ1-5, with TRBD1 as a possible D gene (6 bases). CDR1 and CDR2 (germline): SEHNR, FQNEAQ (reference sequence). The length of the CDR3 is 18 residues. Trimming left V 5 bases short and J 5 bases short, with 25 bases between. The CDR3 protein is CASSPMGQVGGFDQPQHF. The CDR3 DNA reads TGTGCCAGCAGCCCTATGGGCCAGGTGGGGGGCTTCGATCAGCCCCAGCATTTT.

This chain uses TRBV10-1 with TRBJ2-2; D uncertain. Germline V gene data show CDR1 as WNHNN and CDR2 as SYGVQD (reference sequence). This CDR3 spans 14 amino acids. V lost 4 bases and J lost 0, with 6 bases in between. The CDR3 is CASSVLPNTGELFF. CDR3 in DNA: TGCGCCAGCAGTGTTCTACCGAACACCGGGGAGCTGTTTTTT.

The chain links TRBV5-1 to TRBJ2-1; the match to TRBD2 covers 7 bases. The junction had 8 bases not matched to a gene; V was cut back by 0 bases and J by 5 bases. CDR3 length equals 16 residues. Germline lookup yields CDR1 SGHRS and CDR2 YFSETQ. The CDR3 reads CASSLGRLAGNNEQFF. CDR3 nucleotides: TGCGCCAGCAGCTTGGGGAGACTAGCTGGAAACAATGAGCAGTTCTTC.